The 26 T cell receptor delta chains below come from one sample, sequenced in a study of Vδ1+ human thymocytes (dated by TCRdb to between 2018 and 2020). The paper as a whole reports these results and caveats: In contrast to oligoclonal peripheral blood repertoires, thymic TRG and TRD repertoires appeared to be highly polyclonal with Gaussian CDR3 length distributions.

These receptors' targets are unknown. The reads were generated on an Illumina MiSeq. RNA extraction was performed with the RNeasy mini kit, and reverse transcription was done with Superscript III. To generate the CDR3 amplicons, a multiplex PCR was run using pooled V-gene forward primers together with a constant-region reverse primer that carried Illumina adaptor overhangs. Clonotypes were called again by TCRdb from the public reads via CATT, and duplicate nucleotide sequences were then merged into one entry. The sample table records more than 25,000 delta-chain clones; 7.4% of these occur just once. Together, the top ten hold 0.8% to 1% of the sample. The sample taken for sequencing was Vdelta1+ gamma-delta thymocytes from the thymus. The cell subset or site label of this sample denotes: FACS-sorted CD3+ TCRalphabeta- TCRVdelta1+ TCRVdelta2- thymocytes. All receptors come from a girl under two years old who had congenital heart surgery.

The sample holds a few counts of this clone. The rearrangement joins TRDV1 to TRDJ1, with TRDD3 matching 12 bases. This CDR3 spans 25 amino acids. Germline values: CDR1 TSWWSYY, CDR2 QGS. Germline trimming cut 3 bases from V and 0 bases from J; bases unmatched to any gene: 29. The CDR3 sequence: CALGDPTSPLQGLGDTPLYTDKLIF. Here the CDR3 DNA reads TGTGCTCTTGGGGACCCTACTTCCCCTCTACAGGGGCTGGGGGATACGCCCCTGTACACCGATAAACTCATCTTT.

The genes are TRDV1 and TRDJ1; TRDD3 matches 7 bases. The CDR3 is 19 amino acids. Germline CDR1 reads TSWWSYY; CDR2 reads QGS. The V gene end was trimmed by 0 bases and the J gene end by 0 bases; junction bases not matched to a gene: 13. CDR3 sequence reads: CALGELVLGTPWDTDKLIF. In DNA form, the CDR3 reads TGTGCTCTTGGGGAACTCGTACTGGGGACTCCATGGGACACCGATAAACTCATCTTT.

This sequence joins TRDV1 and TRDJ1; TRDD3 agrees at 11 bases. In germline, CDR1 is TSWWSYY, CDR2 QGS. Trimming removed 3 bases from V and 0 bases from J; junction bases left unmatched: 27. The CDR3 has 24 residues. The CDR3 DNA is TGTGCTCTTGGGGATCACTCTCCCCCCACGTACTGGGGGATATCTGTTTCGTACACCGATAAACTCATCTTT. Its translation: CALGDHSPPTYWGISVSYTDKLIF.

This clone was seen a few times. The chain is built from TRDV1 and TRDJ1; TRDD3 agrees at 10 bases. The trim removed 4 bases at V and 2 bases at J, leaving 22 bases unmatched. Germline CDR1 is TSWWSYY and CDR2 is QGS. The CDR3 extends over 21 amino acids. The chain's CDR3 is CALGGVPFPLGDGKRTDKLIF. The CDR3, as DNA: TGTGCTCTTGGGGGCGTACCCTTCCCACTGGGGGATGGCAAGAGGACCGATAAACTCATCTTT.

This clone was detected only a few times. This chain connects TRDV1 to TRDJ1; TRDD3 matches 12 bases. J lost 4 bases, V lost 0 bases, and 24 bases had no gene match. Germline loops: CDR1 TSWWSYY, CDR2 QGS. The length of the CDR3 is 23 residues. In DNA form, the CDR3 reads TGTGCTCTTGGGGAACTAGTGGTCCGTAAGGCCCGGCTGGGGGATACGCACGGCGATAAACTCATCTTT. Translating gives CALGELVVRKARLGDTHGDKLIF.

Worth noting for this clone: A single base separates this from a much larger clone, so it may be a read error. The chain employs TRDV2 and TRDJ2; TRDD3 matches at 10 bases. The CDR3 has 16 residues. From germline, CDR1 is GEAIGNYY and CDR2 EKD. This chain's CDR3 is CACDTVGDTLTALLFF. Written as DNA, the CDR3 is TGTGCCTGTGACACCGTGGGGGATACTTTGACAGCACTACTCTTCTTT.

This clone was counted between two and nine times. This chain links TRDV1 with TRDJ1; 9 bases fit TRDD3. From germline, CDR1 is TSWWSYY and CDR2 QGS. J gave up 0 bases and V 7 bases, and 9 bases lay outside the gene matches. CDR3 length: 16 amino acids. The CDR3, as DNA: TGTGCTCTTGCCCTGAACGACTGGGGGAACACCGATAAACTCATCTTT. It translates to CALALNDWGNTDKLIF.

This clone was picked up a small number of times. The chain links TRDV1 to TRDJ1; no clear D gene. CDR1 is TSWWSYY, CDR2 QGS, per germline. The CDR3 sequence is 16 residues long. Trimming left V 3 bases short and J 0 bases short, with 14 bases between. DNA for the CDR3: TGTGCTCTTGGGGAGCCTTTTCGGGACCACACCGATAAACTCATCTTT. This encodes CALGEPFRDHTDKLIF.

The chain employs TRDV1 and TRDJ1; 9 nucleotides agree with TRDD3. This CDR3 spans 20 amino acids. The V and J ends lost 2 bases and 0 bases, in that order; junction bases with no gene match: 16. From germline, CDR1 is TSWWSYY and CDR2 QGS. As DNA, the CDR3 is TGTGCTCTTGGGGAATTCCTGGGCTGGGGGATCGACGCGGACACCGATAAACTCATCTTT. It translates to CALGEFLGWGIDADTDKLIF.

The chain employs TRDV1 and TRDJ1; 10 positions match TRDD3. No J gene is reported in TCRdb; it was inferred here by comparing the DNA with germline. V was pared by 0 bases and J by 1 base, with 11 bases of the junction left unmatched. Germline CDR1 is TSWWSYY and CDR2 is QGS. This CDR3 has 19 amino acids. In nucleotides, the CDR3 is TGTGCTCTTGGGGAACTCCTTGTCTGGGGGATAAGGCCCACCGATAAACTCATCTTT. It specifies CALGELLVWGIRPTDKLIF.

The chain recombines TRDV1 with TRDJ1, with D uncertain. Trimming cost V 4 bases and J 4 bases, with 22 bases left between them. The CDR3 is made up of 17 amino acids. The V gene's germline CDR1 is TSWWSYY and CDR2 QGS. The CDR3 reads CALGVDYPRRYIDKLIF. CDR3 DNA: TGTGCTCTTGGGGTCGATTATCCCCGACGGTACATCGATAAACTCATCTTT.

Without a V gene call, the J gene is given as TRDJ1; TRDD3 is the table's D call and was not checked against the DNA. The CDR3 loop spans 23 amino acids. The CDR3 DNA is TGTGCTCTTGGGGAGATTACAAGCTTCTCTCTTTACTGGGGGATGGTGCACACCGATAAACTCATCTTT. Its protein is CALGEITSFSLYWGMVHTDKLIF.

This clone was observed a few times. The J gene is TRDJ1, the V gene TRDV1; D might be TRDD3 (6 bases). Germline lookup yields CDR1 TSWWSYY and CDR2 QGS. This CDR3 is built from 15 residues. V lost 4 bases to trimming and J lost 4 bases, with 16 bases between them. CDR3 sequence (DNA): TGTGCTCTTGGGGGGTTTGGGGGCTCCCACGATAAACTCATCTTT. Protein sequence: CALGGFGGSHDKLIF.

Within the sample, this clone is medium-sized (0.01 to 0.1%). Other nucleotide sequences in the sample specify the same CDR3. The chain has TRDV2 and TRDJ1; the D gene is possibly TRDD3 (6 bases). The CDR3 covers 14 residues. V was cut by 0 bases and J by 3 bases, with 10 bases left in between. Germline V CDR1 and CDR2: GEAIGNYY, EKD. The CDR3 loop reads CACDTWGGSDKLIF. The CDR3 DNA sequence: TGTGCCTGTGACACCTGGGGGGGGTCCGATAAACTCATCTTT.

The rearrangement links TRDV1 to TRDJ1, with D perhaps TRDD2 or TRDD3 (6 bases each). This CDR3 is 22 amino acids long. Germline lookup yields CDR1 TSWWSYY and CDR2 QGS. Between the trimmed V and J ends, which lost 0 bases and 4 bases, there was a span of 33 bases. The CDR3 nucleotides are TGTGCTCTTGGGGAACTACCTGCCCGCTCTTCCCCTCCTACTGGGAGGGACGATAAACTCATCTTT. Its translation is CALGELPARSSPPTGRDDKLIF.

The J gene was identified as TRDJ1, and no V gene was called; TRDD3 is the table's D call, not checked against the DNA. The CDR3 totals 22 residues. In DNA form, the CDR3 reads TGTGCTCTTGGGGAGCTCTCCTCGCCCTACTGGGGGATACGAAGGTACACCGATAAACTCATCTTT. Encoded protein: CALGELSSPYWGIRRYTDKLIF.

Only a few counts were recorded for this clone. V usage is TRDV1 and J usage is TRDJ1, with no clear D. This CDR3 comprises 17 residues. With 3 bases removed from V and 3 bases from J, the gap between germline ends came to 20 bases. Per germline, CDR1 TSWWSYY and CDR2 QGS. CDR3 nucleotide sequence: TGTGCTCTTGGGGATAATTCCCAACATGTCGGGGCCGATAAACTCATCTTT. Amino acids: CALGDNSQHVGADKLIF.

The V and J genes are TRDV1 and TRDJ1; D is uncertain. This CDR3 has 22 residues. Trimming left V 3 bases short and J 1 base short, with 33 bases between. Germline-derived CDR1 and CDR2 are TSWWSYY and QGS. This CDR3 is CALGDDSITNHTAPSSTDKLIF. The CDR3 nucleotides are TGTGCTCTTGGGGACGACTCAATAACCAACCACACGGCCCCATCGAGCACCGATAAACTCATCTTT.

This clone was counted a few times. The chain couples TRDV1 to TRDJ1; 9 bases align to TRDD3. The CDR3 has 20 residues. The V segment lost 1 base and the J segment 2 bases; nucleotides outside the gene matches: 17. Germline-derived CDR1 and CDR2 are TSWWSYY and QGS. CDR3 residues: CALGERASSTGLGDTDKLIF. The CDR3 nucleotides read TGTGCTCTTGGGGAACGAGCCTCGTCTACAGGGCTGGGGGATACCGATAAACTCATCTTT.

In its sample, this clone was seen a few times. V usage is TRDV1 and J usage is TRDJ1; D remains unclear. This CDR3 region has 21 residues. The germline gives CDR1 TSWWSYY, CDR2 QGS. Between the trimmed V and J ends, which lost 2 bases and 0 bases, there was a span of 28 bases. DNA of the CDR3: TGTGCTCTTGGGGAAGGTGGCTTCTACCGTGGGACAACTCCGTACACCGATAAACTCATCTTT. Protein sequence: CALGEGGFYRGTTPYTDKLIF.

The chain employs TRDV1 and TRDJ1; 11 bases fit TRDD3. V lost 0 bases, J lost 0 bases, and 12 bases stayed unmatched. This CDR3 region has 20 residues. CDR1 TSWWSYY and CDR2 QGS come from the germline V gene. DNA of the CDR3: TGTGCTCTTGGGGAACTCTCTGGATCTGGGGGATACTTTTACACCGATAAACTCATCTTT. Protein: CALGELSGSGGYFYTDKLIF.

This clone turned up a few times. The V call is TRDV1, the J call TRDJ1, with D unclear. V lost 1 base, J lost 0 bases, and 12 bases lay in between. The CDR3 spans 16 residues. Germline V gives CDR1 TSWWSYY, CDR2 QGS. The DNA for the CDR3 is TGTGCTCTTGGGGAACGGTCCCCATCGTACACCGATAAACTCATCTTT. Translating gives CALGERSPSYTDKLIF.

This clone appeared a few times. The rearrangement uses TRDV1 and TRDJ1; 13 bases map to TRDD3. Germline CDR1 reads TSWWSYY; CDR2 reads QGS. This CDR3 has 25 residues. The V and J ends lost 5 bases and 0 bases, in that order; junction bases with no gene match: 30. CDR3 DNA: TGTGCTCTTGGGTCCTCCCCCCTGGTGGTCCTAAAACTGGGGGATACGAGTCAGTACACCGATAAACTCATCTTT. Translation gives CALGSSPLVVLKLGDTSQYTDKLIF.

With regard to this clone: One end of the junction varies from germline; a read error may be responsible. V and J are TRDV1 and TRDJ1; D not resolved. This CDR3 has 17 residues. Germline V gives CDR1 TSWWSYY, CDR2 QGS. CDR3 region: CALGGVFPSRSTDELIF. DNA of the CDR3: TGTGCTCTTGGGGGGGTGTTCCCCAGTCGGTCCACCGATGAACTCATCTTT.

This clone showed up just a few times. The V gene is TRDV1, the J gene TRDJ1, with a possible D match to TRDD3 (5 bases). CDR3 length: 17 residues. Per germline, CDR1 TSWWSYY and CDR2 QGS. V lost 0 bases, J lost 7 bases, and 21 bases lay in between. The CDR3 sequence: CALGELVPRGAAGKLIF. In DNA, the CDR3 is TGTGCTCTTGGGGAACTAGTCCCCAGGGGGGCTGCCGGTAAACTCATCTTT.

There are a few counts of this clone. The V and J genes are TRDV1 and TRDJ1; the match to TRDD3 covers 11 bases. V dropped 3 bases and J dropped 3; count of bases not matched to a gene: 21. Germline V gene lookup returns CDR1 TSWWSYY and CDR2 QGS. The CDR3 is made up of 21 amino acids. The CDR3 sequence is CALGDRSDFGGYAEFADKLIF. DNA for the CDR3: TGTGCTCTTGGGGACCGTTCCGACTTTGGGGGATACGCTGAATTTGCCGATAAACTCATCTTT.